Presented here are 10 T cell receptor beta chains from one specimen sequenced in a study of tumor and adjacent non-tumor tissue in lung cancer. No cell sorting was done before RNA was extracted from the tissue. Distant lung tissue was collected more than 3 cm away from the tumor edge. TCRbeta libraries were built with three rounds of nested PCR, modified from ARM-PCR. TCRdb re-analysed the multiplex PCR reads in MiXCR, keeping a single row per CDR3 protein. The table records about 75,000 distinct CDR3 sequences, 65% to 75% of them present only once. Source material: distant non-tumor lung tissue. The receptors shown here come from a woman in her forties or fifties with non-small cell lung cancer.

In this sample, this clonotype turned up once. A read error may explain this, as a much larger clone is one base away. The chain employs TRBV6-2 or TRBV6-3 and TRBJ1-5, with unresolved D. This CDR3 region has 15 residues. Germline V CDR1 and CDR2: MNHEY, SVGEGT. CDR3 sequence: CASSLQLNSDQPQHF. The CDR3 nucleotides are TGTGCCAGCAGCCTGCAATTAAATAGCGATCAGCCCCAGCATTTT.

Concerning this clonotype: Germline is not matched at one junction end, which may reflect a read error. The chain couples TRBV11-3 to TRBJ2-3; D is uncertain. Germline V lookup: CDR1 SGHNT, CDR2 YENEEA. The CDR3 is 13 residues long. The CDR3 coding sequence is TGTACCAGCAGCACCAGGAGCACAGATACGCAGTATTTT. This encodes CTSSTRSTDTQYF. The full variable domain, with the rest looked up from reference TRBV11-3 and TRBJ2-3, is EAGVVQSPRYKIIEKKQPVAFWCNPISGHNTLYWYLQNLGQGPELLIRYENEEAVDDSQLPKDRFSAERLKGVDSTLKIQPAELGDSAVYLCTSSTRSTDTQYFGPGTRLTVL.

In the case of this clonotype: Being one base from a much bigger clone, this may be a read error. The conserved phenylalanine or tryptophan is not found at the CDR3 terminus, so this likely reflects a read error. This chain links TRBV29-1 with TRBJ1-2, with D unresolved. Trimming took 0 bases from V and 3 from J, leaving 14 bases between them. Looked up from germline, CDR1 is SQVTM and CDR2 is ANQGSEA. This CDR3 region has 15 residues. The CDR3 coding sequence is TGCAGCGTTGAAGATTTTAGCGGGCGGGACTATGGCTACACCATC. This sequence encodes CSVEDFSGRDYGYTI.

The rearrangement joins TRBV6-5 to TRBJ2-3; D is possibly TRBD1 (5 bases). Germline V gene sequence: CDR1 MNHEY, CDR2 SVGAGI. CDR3 size: 11 residues. V was clipped by 9 bases and J by 6 bases, with 10 bases between them. CDR3 DNA sequence: TGTGCCAGTGGGGCTGGGGATACGCAGTATTTT. It is translated as CASGAGDTQYF.

This clonotype was recorded only once. The chain uses TRBV5-4 and TRBJ2-7, with D maybe TRBD2 (5 bases). Looked up from germline, CDR1 is SGHNT and CDR2 is YYREEE (reference sequence). This CDR3 has 14 residues. CDR3 bases: TGTACGAGCAGCTTGTCGGGATCACAGTACGAGCAGTACTTC. As protein: CTSSLSGSQYEQYF.

The V gene is TRBV7-3, the J gene TRBJ2-1; D is ambiguous. In germline, CDR1 is SGHTA, CDR2 FQGTGA. The CDR3 sequence is 16 residues long. V gave up 1 base and J gave up 1 base, with 11 bases separating them. The CDR3 region has the DNA TGTGCCAGCAGCTTAAACTCTGAGAGGTCCTACAATGAGCAGTTCTTC. It is translated as CASSLNSERSYNEQFF.

Details on this clonotype: A read error may be the cause here, since a much bigger clone is one base away. V gene TRBV20-1 combines with J gene TRBJ1-5; possible D gene TRBD1, 6 bases. The CDR3 runs 17 residues. CDR1 is DFQATT, CDR2 SNEGSKA, per germline (reference sequence). CDR3 DNA sequence: TGCAGTGCTACCTCAAACTCCCGTCTCGGGGGCAATCAGCCCCATCATTTT. Translation: CSATSNSRLGGNQPHHF.

Details on this clonotype: Being one base from a much bigger clone, this may be a read error. The J gene is TRBJ2-1, the V gene TRBV6-2 or TRBV6-3; D ambiguous. The CDR3 covers 16 residues. V was cut by 4 bases and J by 0 bases, with 13 bases left in between. CDR1 is MNHEY and CDR2 is SVGEGT in the germline V gene. CDR3 bases: TGTGCCAGCAGTTTTAGCTGGAGACTCTCCTACAATGAGCAGTTCTTC. Protein: CASSFSWRLSYNEQFF.

As to this clonotype: One end of the junction fails to match germline, which may point to a read error. The chain recombines TRBV4-1 with TRBJ1-1, with D possibly matching TRBD1 (6 bases). The germline gives CDR1 MGHRA, CDR2 YSYEKL. The CDR3 contains 16 residues. The CDR3, as DNA: TGCACCAGCAGCCAAGATCGTTACAGGGCGGACACTGAAGCTTCCTTT. Translated, it gives CTSSQDRYRADTEASF.

This clonotype was observed many times. The rearrangement links TRBV20-1 to TRBJ1-5, with a tentative D call TRBD1 (5 bases). V was shortened by 3 bases and J by 4 bases, with 7 bases between the two germline ends. The CDR3 loop spans 12 amino acids. Germline V lookup: CDR1 DFQATT, CDR2 SNEGSKA (reference sequence). The CDR3 DNA is TGCAGTGCTAGGGCAGGGAATCAGCCCCAGCATTTT. Translating gives CSARAGNQPQHF.